One and the same sample provided the 31 T cell receptor beta chains below, sequenced in a study of identical twins. One entry per CDR3 protein, called by TCRdb with MiXCR from the 5' RACE reads. This sample has 350,000 to 400,000 distinct CDR3 sequences, with approximately 8.7% found just once. Sample: naive T cells sorted from blood. The receptors were sampled from a woman aged 45-65 years in good health.

This clonotype was seen a few times. This chain uses TRBV5-1 with TRBJ2-1; D is possibly TRBD2 (6 bases). V dropped 1 base and J dropped 15 bases, with 23 bases sitting between them. Germline values: CDR1 SGHRS, CDR2 YFSETQ. CDR3 size: 15 residues. The CDR3 region has the DNA TGCGCCAGCAGCTTGCAAACAGACGAATCCCTGGGGGGGTTCTTC. The encoded protein is CASSLQTDESLGGFF. Combining the CDR3 with reference TRBV5-1 and TRBJ2-1 gives the whole variable domain KAGVTQTPRYLIKTRGQQVTLSCSPISGHRSVSWYQQTPGQGLQFLFEYFSETQRNKGNFPGRFSGRQFSNSRSEMNVSTLELGDSALYLCASSLQTDESLGGFFGPGTRLTVL.

This clonotype was counted at least ten times. The chain uses TRBV5-1 and TRBJ1-1; perhaps TRBD1 as D (6 bases). The germline gives CDR1 SGHRS, CDR2 YFSETQ. Trimming took off 0 bases at V and 4 bases at J, with 10 bases between the two ends. This CDR3 is 14 amino acids long. For the CDR3, the DNA is TGCGCCAGCAGCTTGGGGGCAGGGGCCACTGAAGCTTTCTTT. It translates to CASSLGAGATEAFF. Complete variable domain (other parts from reference TRBV5-1 and TRBJ1-1): KAGVTQTPRYLIKTRGQQVTLSCSPISGHRSVSWYQQTPGQGLQFLFEYFSETQRNKGNFPGRFSGRQFSNSRSEMNVSTLELGDSALYLCASSLGAGATEAFFGQGTRLTVV.

This clonotype showed up many times. The chain links TRBV5-1 to TRBJ2-2; D not certain. Germline CDR1 is SGHRS and CDR2 is YFSETQ. V was pared by 5 bases and J by 1 base, with 9 bases between. The CDR3 runs to 14 residues. The CDR3 region is CASRDLLNTGELFF. The CDR3 nucleotides are TGCGCCAGCAGGGACCTTTTGAACACCGGGGAGCTGTTTTTT.

This chain links TRBV3-1 with TRBJ2-5; 7 bases align to TRBD2. The CDR3 contains 15 residues. The V gene's germline CDR1 is LGHDT and CDR2 YNNKEL (reference sequence). V trimming: 0 bases; J trimming: 2 bases; junction bases outside the gene matches: 3. The CDR3 nucleotides are TGTGCCAGCAGCCAAGAGAGGCGGGGGCAAGAGACCCAGTACTTC. Translated, it gives CASSQERRGQETQYF.

This clonotype has only a few counts. V gene TRBV7-9 combines with J gene TRBJ2-1, with TRBD2 as a possible D gene (6 bases). Deletions cut 7 bases from V and 7 bases from J, with 11 bases between. CDR3 length equals 12 residues. Germline CDR1 and CDR2: SEHNR and FQNEAQ (reference sequence). The CDR3 sequence: CASTTSRNEQFF. CDR3 bases: TGTGCCAGCACCACTAGCCGTAATGAGCAGTTCTTC.

This clonotype came up a few times. This chain links TRBV5-1 with TRBJ2-3; D is possibly TRBD1 or TRBD2 (5 bases each). Trimming removed 3 bases at V and 3 bases at J, with 14 bases between. CDR1 is SGHRS, CDR2 YFSETQ, per germline. The CDR3 runs to 15 residues. The CDR3 protein is CASSSAGAQTDTQYF. CDR3 bases: TGCGCCAGCAGCTCCGCCGGGGCCCAAACAGATACGCAGTATTTT. The whole variable domain, filled in from reference TRBV5-1 and TRBJ2-3, reads KAGVTQTPRYLIKTRGQQVTLSCSPISGHRSVSWYQQTPGQGLQFLFEYFSETQRNKGNFPGRFSGRQFSNSRSEMNVSTLELGDSALYLCASSSAGAQTDTQYFGPGTRLTVL.

Concerning this clonotype: A much larger clone differs by one base, so this may be a read error. The V and J genes are TRBV18 and TRBJ2-1; TRBD1 matches 9 bases. The CDR3 is 16 residues long. Per the germline V gene, CDR1 is KGHSH and CDR2 is LQKENI. V lost 6 bases to trimming and J lost 8 bases; unmatched junction nucleotides: 14. Written as DNA, the CDR3 is TGTGCCAGCTCCCCGAACCCGACAGGGGGAGTCCATGAGCAGTTCTTC. Its translation: CASSPNPTGGVHEQFF. Full variable domain (outside the CDR3, taken from reference TRBV18 and TRBJ2-1): NAGVMQNPRHLVRRRGQEARLRCSPMKGHSHVYWYRQLPEEGLKFMVYLQKENIIDESGMPKERFSAEFPKEGPSILRIQQVVRGDSAAYFCASSPNPTGGVHEQFFGPGTRLTVL.

The V call is TRBV28, the J call TRBJ2-5; D is perhaps TRBD2 (6 bases). The CDR3 sequence is 12 residues long. V lost 8 bases, J lost 5 bases, and 12 bases lay in between. In germline, CDR1 is MDHEN, CDR2 SYDVKM. The CDR3: CASRGSGETQYF. The DNA for the CDR3 is TGTGCCAGCCGGGGGTCGGGGGAGACCCAGTACTTC.

There are a few counts of this clonotype. The chain uses TRBV6-5 and TRBJ2-5; D is tentatively TRBD1 or TRBD2 (6 bases each). The CDR3 length is 14 residues. Germline-derived CDR1 and CDR2 are MNHEY and SVGAGI. The V end lost 0 bases, the J end lost 5 bases, and 10 bases lay between the germline ends. The DNA of the CDR3 is TGTGCCAGCAGTTACTCGGGGGGCGTCGAGACCCAGTACTTC. It yields the protein CASSYSGGVETQYF.

The chain couples TRBV7-3 to TRBJ2-1; TRBD2 matches at 7 bases. Germline values: CDR1 SGHTA, CDR2 FQGTGA. The junction had 9 bases not matched to a gene; V was cut back by 5 bases and J by 2 bases. The CDR3 has 16 residues. Here the CDR3 DNA reads TGTGCCAGCAGCCCGACACTAGCGAACCCCTACAATGAGCAGTTCTTC. Translated: CASSPTLANPYNEQFF.

This clonotype has more than one count but fewer than ten. The gene calls are TRBV15 and TRBJ1-5; D is unresolved. Looked up from germline, CDR1 is LNHNV and CDR2 is YYDKDF (reference sequence). Trimming left V 0 bases short and J 4 bases short, with 10 bases between. The CDR3 is made up of 15 amino acids. The CDR3 region has the DNA TGTGCCACCAGCAGAGATCGGCAGGTTAATCAGCCCCAGCATTTT. Protein product: CATSRDRQVNQPQHF.

The chain is built from TRBV20-1 and TRBJ2-5; possible D gene TRBD1, 6 bases. The CDR3 covers 14 residues. Trimming pared 0 bases from V and 5 bases from J, leaving 13 bases between. Germline CDR1 DFQATT, CDR2 SNEGSKA (reference sequence). CDR3 nucleotides: TGCAGTGCTAGAGATTCACGGACAGAGGAGACCCAGTACTTC. Protein product: CSARDSRTEETQYF.

In its sample, this clonotype was seen a few times. The chain recombines TRBV12-3 or TRBV12-4 with TRBJ2-1; 10 nucleotides agree with TRBD1. The J segment lost 9 bases and the V segment lost 7 bases, leaving 12 bases of the junction unmatched. The CDR3 has 15 amino acids. The CDR3, as DNA: TGTGCCAGCATCCTCCTGGGACAGGGGATCGGTGAGCAGTTCTTC. It codes for CASILLGQGIGEQFF.

The chain employs TRBV6-2 or TRBV6-3 and TRBJ2-1, with D unclear. CDR1 and CDR2 from the germline V gene are MNHEY and SVGEGT. This CDR3 contains 17 residues. V gave up 6 bases and J gave up 0 bases, with 18 bases separating them. CDR3 DNA: TGTGCCAGCAGCAGCCCGTTGCAGGTGAGCTCCTACAATGAGCAGTTCTTC. Amino acids: CASSSPLQVSSYNEQFF.

This clonotype came up once. The chain is built from TRBV5-1 and TRBJ2-3; a weak D match, TRBD2 (5 bases). V lost 4 bases and J 2 bases, leaving 17 bases between the germline ends. Germline loops: CDR1 SGHRS, CDR2 YFSETQ. The CDR3 contains 16 residues. Here the CDR3 reads CASSLRRAPLTDTQYF. For the CDR3, the DNA is TGCGCCAGCAGCCTCAGGCGGGCCCCACTCACAGATACGCAGTATTTT.

This clonotype showed up many times. The chain recombines TRBV20-1 with TRBJ1-4; D is undetermined. The germline CDR1 and CDR2 sequences are DFQATT and SNEGSKA (reference sequence). The CDR3 runs to 14 residues. Trimming removed 0 bases at V and 5 bases at J, with 10 bases between. The CDR3, as DNA: TGCAGTGCTAGAGATGTCGAGCCGAATGAAAAACTGTTTTTT. Its translation is CSARDVEPNEKLFF.

The chain carries TRBV12-3 or TRBV12-4 and TRBJ1-2; TRBD1 might be the D (5 bases). The CDR3 runs to 14 residues. V lost 6 bases to trimming and J lost 3 bases, with 14 bases between them. As DNA, the CDR3 is TGTGCCAGCAGGGGGGGGGGATCTTACTATGGCTACACCTTC. Protein product: CASRGGGSYYGYTF.

This chain links TRBV6-1 with TRBJ2-1; 15 bases match TRBD2. The CDR3 extends over 16 amino acids. In germline, CDR1 is MNHNS, CDR2 SASEGT. V lost 7 bases, J lost 1 base, and 2 bases stayed unmatched. The CDR3 DNA follows: TGTGCCAGCACGGGACTAGCGGGAGGATCCTACAATGAGCAGTTCTTC. It encodes CASTGLAGGSYNEQFF.

J is TRBJ2-2 and V is TRBV5-1; 12 nucleotides line up with TRBD2. CDR1 is SGHRS, CDR2 YFSETQ, per germline. CDR3 length: 19 amino acids. Trimming removed 0 bases from V and 0 bases from J; junction bases left unmatched: 6. Here the CDR3 reads CASSLVGLAGIPNTGELFF. In DNA form, the CDR3 reads TGCGCCAGCAGCTTGGTTGGACTAGCGGGAATCCCGAACACCGGGGAGCTGTTTTTT.

This clonotype came up many times. V and J are TRBV4-1 and TRBJ2-1; D unresolved. This CDR3 region has 12 residues. Trimming shortened V by 1 base and J by 7 bases, and 5 bases separated the two germline ends. Germline CDR1 is MGHRA and CDR2 is YSYEKL. The CDR3: CASSQGWNEQFF. The CDR3 DNA sequence: TGCGCCAGCAGCCAAGGCTGGAATGAGCAGTTCTTC.

The sample holds many counts of this clonotype. V gene TRBV20-1 combines with J gene TRBJ2-1, with D maybe TRBD2 (5 bases). The V and J ends lost 1 base and 4 bases respectively, with 14 bases between them. Germline CDR1 is DFQATT and CDR2 is SNEGSKA (reference sequence). This CDR3 has 15 amino acids. CDR3 nucleotide sequence: TGCAGTGCTAGAGGGGCACTAGAATCTTACAATGAGCAGTTCTTC. This sequence encodes CSARGALESYNEQFF.

This clonotype was found many times. V usage is TRBV5-5 and J usage is TRBJ2-7; possible D gene TRBD1, 6 bases. The CDR3 length is 16 residues. Germline V gene sequence: CDR1 SGHKS, CDR2 YYEKEE (reference sequence). Trimming took 2 bases from V and 3 from J, leaving 18 bases between them. Written as DNA, the CDR3 is TGTGCCAGCAGCTTACACGGCAGGACAGAGTACTACGAGCAGTACTTC. Translation: CASSLHGRTEYYEQYF.

This clonotype was counted between two and nine times. The chain uses TRBV12-3 or TRBV12-4 and TRBJ2-5; D may be TRBD1 (5 bases). V lost 7 bases, J lost 5 bases, and 20 bases lay in between. CDR3 length: 15 residues. The CDR3 coding sequence is TGTGCCAGCACCCTAGGTATCGTGGGGCAGGAGACCCAGTACTTC. Protein product: CASTLGIVGQETQYF.

This clonotype occurred a few times. The chain has TRBV12-3 or TRBV12-4 and TRBJ2-2; 10 bases align to TRBD2. The CDR3 runs 16 residues. V trimming: 6 bases; J trimming: 0 bases; junction bases outside the gene matches: 4. DNA for the CDR3: TGTGCCAGCAGACCTAGCGGGGGCGCGAACACCGGGGAGCTGTTTTTT. The encoded protein is CASRPSGGANTGELFF.

Here the CDR3 DNA reads TGTGCCAGCAGCTTCGCCCCGGGACCCAACACCGGGGAGCTGTTTTTT. Translating gives CASSFAPGPNTGELFF. V gene TRBV11-2 combines with J gene TRBJ2-2; D possibly matches TRBD1 or TRBD2 (5 bases each). Germline V gene lookup returns CDR1 SGHAT and CDR2 FQNNGV. This CDR3 has 16 residues. The V and J ends lost 3 bases and 2 bases respectively, with 13 bases between them.

The V gene is TRBV4-1, the J gene TRBJ1-5; D gene ambiguous. The V gene lost 4 bases and the J gene lost 6 bases, with 13 bases spanning the gap. The CDR3 is 14 residues long. The germline gives CDR1 MGHRA, CDR2 YSYEKL. The CDR3 is CASSLTDPGQPQHF. The CDR3 nucleotides read TGCGCCAGCAGCCTTACCGACCCGGGTCAGCCCCAGCATTTT.

This clonotype was recorded at least ten times. The chain couples TRBV24-1 to TRBJ2-1; D unclear. Per germline, CDR1 KGHDR and CDR2 SFDVKD. This CDR3 comprises 15 residues. V was trimmed by 7 bases and J by 7 bases, leaving 19 bases between them. CDR3 in amino acids: CATSGRGEWLNEQFF. The CDR3 region has the DNA TGTGCCACCAGCGGGCGAGGCGAGTGGTTGAATGAGCAGTTCTTC.

This clonotype was observed at least ten times. CDR3 region: CASTLVSRGDTQYF. CDR3 DNA sequence: TGTGCCAGCACCTTAGTGAGCAGGGGAGATACGCAGTATTTT. This chain links TRBV12-3 or TRBV12-4 with TRBJ2-3; D is possibly TRBD1 (6 bases). The CDR3 runs 14 residues. V dropped 7 bases and J dropped 5 bases, with 16 bases sitting between them.

This clonotype was counted a few times. The chain joins TRBV6-5 to TRBJ1-1; TRBD1 matches 11 bases. Trimming took 6 bases from V and 6 from J; bases not matched to a gene: 9. Germline values: CDR1 MNHEY, CDR2 SVGAGI. This CDR3 region has 15 residues. CDR3 protein: CASSPGTGGGSEAFF. In DNA form, the CDR3 reads TGTGCCAGCAGCCCCGGGACAGGGGGGGGCTCTGAAGCTTTCTTT.

This clonotype was picked up a small number of times. This chain uses TRBV2 with TRBJ2-1; D call uncertain. V lost 6 bases, J lost 2 bases, and 14 bases lay in between. Germline CDR1 is SNHLY and CDR2 is FYNNEI. CDR3 length equals 15 residues. For the CDR3, the DNA is TGTGCCAGCAGGGAGCTGGTAACTACCTACAATGAGCAGTTCTTC. It is translated as CASRELVTTYNEQFF.

This clonotype was observed a handful of times. The CDR3 DNA reads TGCAGCGTCGGGACTAGGGGCGAGCAGTACTTC. Its protein product is CSVGTRGEQYF. The genes are TRBV29-1 and TRBJ2-7; 8 bases match TRBD2. The CDR3 covers 11 residues. The V and J ends lost 6 bases and 6 bases, in that order; junction bases with no gene match: 4. Per germline, CDR1 SQVTM and CDR2 ANQGSEA.